This TCR beta chain was sequenced for a study of human T cells and chemical hapten exposure. Noted time point: healthy volunteer bleed at 2 weeks. From whole blood left unfractionated, total RNA was extracted. Germline CDR1 reads SGHRS; CDR2 reads YFSETQ. The CDR3 contains 16 residues. A remark on this clonotype: This may be a read error: a much more frequent sequence differs by one nucleotide.

TCRdb recomputed calls from the RACE reads with MiXCR, one row per CDR3 protein. The repertoire includes roughly 46,000 distinct CDR3 sequences, about 4.5% of them detected once, and 5.8% sits in the top ten. The chain recombines TRBV5-1 with TRBJ1-1; D unclear. The sample comprised whole blood. This receptor was taken from a human donor in good health. Some clones in this sample may be carry-over from other donors' samples. In DNA form, the CDR3 reads TGCGGCAGCAGCACGCAGCACGGCAGGCTGAACACTGAAGCTTTCTTT. Its translation: CGSSTQHGRLNTEAFF.